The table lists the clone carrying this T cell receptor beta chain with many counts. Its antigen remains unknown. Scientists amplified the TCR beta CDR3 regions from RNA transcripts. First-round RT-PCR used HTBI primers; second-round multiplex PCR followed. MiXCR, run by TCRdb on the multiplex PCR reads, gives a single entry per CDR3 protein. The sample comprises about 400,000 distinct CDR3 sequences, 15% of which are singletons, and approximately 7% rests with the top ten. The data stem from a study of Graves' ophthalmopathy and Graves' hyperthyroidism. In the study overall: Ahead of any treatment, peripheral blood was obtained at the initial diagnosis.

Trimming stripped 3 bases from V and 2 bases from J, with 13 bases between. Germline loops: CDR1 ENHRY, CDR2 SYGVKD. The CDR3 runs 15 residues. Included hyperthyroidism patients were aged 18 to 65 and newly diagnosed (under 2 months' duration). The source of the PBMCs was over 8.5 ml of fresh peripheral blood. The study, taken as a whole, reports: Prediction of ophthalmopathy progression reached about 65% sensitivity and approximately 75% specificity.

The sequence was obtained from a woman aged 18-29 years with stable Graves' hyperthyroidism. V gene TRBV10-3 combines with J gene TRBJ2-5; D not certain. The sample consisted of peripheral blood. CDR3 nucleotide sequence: TGTGCCATCAGTGACCGACCGTCACCTCAAGAGACCCAGTACTTC. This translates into CAISDRPSPQETQYF.